A single sample gave rise to the 21 T cell receptor beta chains below, sequenced in a study of T cell repertoires in aging, cancer and after chemotherapy. TRB rearrangements spanning V, D and J were amplified using mixed TRB-A/B primers. TCRdb called the multiplex PCR reads again in MiXCR, with one record for every CDR3 protein. This table has 2,000 or so distinct CDR3 sequences, about 19% appearing once. TCR beta rearrangements were amplified from peripheral blood genomic DNA. Input material: blood. These receptors came from a human donor with a blood cancer.

The chain joins TRBV5-1 to TRBJ2-7; 8 bases fit TRBD1. This CDR3 is 14 amino acids long. Germline CDR1 SGHRS, CDR2 YFSETQ. V shed 4 bases and J 6 bases; nucleotides not matched to a gene: 9. CDR3 DNA sequence: TGCGCCAGCAGCGCAACCTCAGGGGGCCTCGAGCAGTACTTC. Translated: CASSATSGGLEQYF.

A few counts support this clonotype. This rearrangement joins TRBV21-1 to TRBJ2-1. TRBV21-1 is listed as a pseudogene. CDR3 length equals 11 residues. The CDR3 is CASTQRDEQFF. CDR3 bases: TGTGCCAGCACCCAAAGGGATGAGCAGTTCTTC.

Within the sample, this clonotype is large. The chain uses TRBV30 and TRBJ2-3; D may be TRBD2 (6 bases). CDR1 is GTSNPN, CDR2 SVGIG, per germline (reference sequence). The V end was cut by 1 base, the J end by 5 bases, with 16 bases between. The CDR3 sequence is 15 residues long. As DNA, the CDR3 is TGTGCCTGGAGTGGCCATAGCGGAGCGGTAGATACGCAGTATTTT. Its protein product is CAWSGHSGAVDTQYF. Full variable domain (rest looked up from reference TRBV30 and TRBJ2-3): SQTIHQWPATLVQPVGSPLSLECTVEGTSNPNLYWYRQAAGRGLQLLFYSVGIGQISSEVPQNLSASRPQDRQFILSSKKLLLSDSGFYLCAWSGHSGAVDTQYFGPGTRLTVL.

The chain uses TRBV12-3 or TRBV12-4 and TRBJ1-1, with D hard to call. The CDR3 is 15 residues long. The V end was cut by 4 bases, the J end by 4 bases, with 16 bases between. CDR3 region: CASSSRQMASTEAFF. CDR3 nucleotide sequence: TGTGCCAGCAGTTCACGTCAGATGGCGAGCACTGAAGCTTTCTTT.

The chain joins TRBV7-9 to TRBJ1-2; D is unresolved. Germline CDR1 reads SEHNR; CDR2 reads FQNEAQ (reference sequence). V lost 3 bases and J lost 7, with 12 bases in between. The CDR3 extends over 13 amino acids. The CDR3 bases are TGTGCCAGCAGCTTCCTCGGGGTCGGTGGCTACACCTTC. Translating gives CASSFLGVGGYTF.

This clonotype is medium-sized. The V and J genes are TRBV19 and TRBJ1-2; no definite D call. Germline lookup yields CDR1 LNHDA and CDR2 SQIVND (reference sequence). The CDR3 extends over 15 amino acids. Trimming left V 5 bases short and J 6 bases short, with 19 bases between. The DNA for the CDR3 is TGTGCCAGTAGTGTCTCCTTGGACCGGGGAGATGGCTACACCTTC. This encodes CASSVSLDRGDGYTF.

By frequency in the sample, this clonotype is medium-sized. This rearrangement joins TRBV6-2 or TRBV6-3 to TRBJ2-7; 12 bases line up with TRBD2. After removal of 6 bases from V and 4 bases from J, the junction contained 7 bases not matched to a gene. Germline V lookup: CDR1 MNHEY, CDR2 SVGEGT. The CDR3 consists of 15 residues. The CDR3 DNA sequence: TGTGCCAGCAGCCTCCTAGCGGGAGGGGGATACGAGCAGTACTTC. Translated: CASSLLAGGGYEQYF.

Relative to its sample, this clonotype is medium-sized. This chain joins TRBV12-3 or TRBV12-4 and TRBJ2-5, with D possibly TRBD2 on 6 matching bases. V was clipped by 0 bases and J by 0 bases, with 14 bases between them. This CDR3 comprises 17 residues. CDR3 in amino acids: CASSLAYKRAYQETQYF. As DNA, the CDR3 is TGTGCCAGCAGTTTAGCTTATAAGCGGGCATACCAAGAGACCCAGTACTTC.

This clonotype is labeled medium-sized (0.01 to 0.1%). The chain is built from TRBV12-3 or TRBV12-4 and TRBJ2-1; TRBD2 matches 14 bases. J gave up 7 bases and V 5 bases, and 13 bases lay outside the gene matches. This CDR3 has 18 amino acids. In DNA form, the CDR3 reads TGTGCCAGCAGTCCCCAGAGGACTAGCGGGGGGCGGAGGAATGAGCAGTTCTTC. This codes for CASSPQRTSGGRRNEQFF.

The J gene is TRBJ1-5, the V gene TRBV20-1; TRBD1 might be the D (6 bases). V was clipped by 6 bases and J by 4 bases, with 16 bases between them. From germline, CDR1 is DFQATT and CDR2 SNEGSKA (reference sequence). This CDR3 contains 14 residues. CDR3 protein: CSAPTGTTNQPQHF. CDR3 DNA sequence: TGCAGTGCCCCGACCGGGACAACGAATCAGCCCCAGCATTTT.

The CDR3 protein is CSAGAGLASYEQYF. The CDR3 DNA follows: TGCAGCGCGGGGGCGGGACTGGCCTCCTACGAGCAGTACTTC. The V gene is TRBV29-1, the J gene TRBJ2-7; D might be TRBD1 or TRBD2, each matching 6 bases. Trimming removed 7 bases at V and 0 bases at J, with 16 bases between. The CDR3 contains 14 residues. Germline-derived CDR1 and CDR2 are SQVTM and ANQGSEA.

The chain joins TRBV20-1 to TRBJ1-5; D gene ambiguous. Germline V gene sequence: CDR1 DFQATT, CDR2 SNEGSKA (reference sequence). The ends were cut back, 3 bases at V and 3 bases at J, with 9 bases in the middle. The CDR3 length is 13 residues. CDR3 sequence: CSAREWNNQPQHF. For the CDR3, the DNA is TGCAGTGCTAGGGAGTGGAACAATCAGCCCCAGCATTTT.

Only one count was recorded for this clonotype. The chain links TRBV19 to TRBJ1-5; 9 bases match TRBD1. The CDR3 sequence is 15 residues long. Trimming took 1 base from V and 5 from J; bases not matched to a gene: 3. CDR1 LNHDA and CDR2 SQIVND come from the germline V gene (reference sequence). CDR3: CASSIGTGVDQPQHF. CDR3 DNA sequence: TGTGCCAGTAGTATAGGGACAGGGGTTGATCAGCCCCAGCATTTT. The whole variable domain, remainder taken from reference TRBV19 and TRBJ1-5, is DGGITQSPKYLFRKEGQNVTLSCEQNLNHDAMYWYRQDPGQGLRLIYYSQIVNDFQKGDIAEGYSVSREKKESFPLTVTSAQKNPTAFYLCASSIGTGVDQPQHFGDGTRLSIL.

This clonotype is medium-sized (0.01 to 0.1%) in the sample. The chain employs TRBV6-6 and TRBJ1-4; D is unclear. Germline-derived CDR1 and CDR2 are MNHNY and SVGAGI (reference sequence). The CDR3 is made up of 15 amino acids. V lost 10 bases and J lost 0, with 15 bases in between. The DNA for the CDR3 is TGTGCCACTTTGAAGACCGATGCAACTAATGAAAAACTGTTTTTT. Protein: CATLKTDATNEKLFF.

By frequency in the sample, this clonotype is medium-sized. This sequence joins TRBV19 and TRBJ2-3; the match to TRBD1 covers 8 bases. The CDR3 loop spans 16 amino acids. Germline CDR1 is LNHDA and CDR2 is SQIVND (reference sequence). Trimming at V came to 4 bases and at J to 0 bases, leaving 6 bases not matched to a gene. The chain's CDR3 is CASSKFRDRSTDTQYF. For the CDR3, the DNA is TGTGCCAGTAGTAAGTTCAGGGACAGGAGCACAGATACGCAGTATTTT. Full variable domain (missing parts from reference TRBV19 and TRBJ2-3): DGGITQSPKYLFRKEGQNVTLSCEQNLNHDAMYWYRQDPGQGLRLIYYSQIVNDFQKGDIAEGYSVSREKKESFPLTVTSAQKNPTAFYLCASSKFRDRSTDTQYFGPGTRLTVL.

By sample fraction, this clonotype is medium-sized. The rearrangement uses TRBV19 and TRBJ2-1; 8 bases align to TRBD2. The CDR3 totals 13 residues. Germline V gives CDR1 LNHDA, CDR2 SQIVND (reference sequence). Unmatched junction bases numbered 7, after V lost 7 bases and J lost 8 bases. CDR3 in amino acids: CASNTAGVYEQFF. The CDR3 DNA follows: TGTGCCAGTAATACAGCGGGAGTTTATGAGCAGTTCTTC.

CDR3 in DNA: TGTGCCAGCATTCCGGGACAGGGTGAATCACCCCTCCACTTT. Encoded protein: CASIPGQGESPLHF. The rearrangement links TRBV6-5 to TRBJ1-6; 9 bases are a match to TRBD1. The V segment lost 7 bases and the J segment 10 bases; nucleotides outside the gene matches: 8. The CDR3 sequence is 14 residues long. Germline loops: CDR1 MNHEY, CDR2 SVGAGI.

For the CDR3, the DNA is TGCGCCAGCAATCCTACTAGCGGGAGCGGGGAGCTGTTTTTT. As protein: CASNPTSGSGELFF. V gene TRBV5-1 combines with J gene TRBJ2-2, with 11 bases aligning to TRBD2. The CDR3 extends over 14 amino acids. The germline CDR1 and CDR2 sequences are SGHRS and YFSETQ. Losses at the gene ends were 6 bases for V and 7 bases for J; bases not matched to a gene: 5. The whole variable domain, filled in from reference TRBV5-1 and TRBJ2-2, reads KAGVTQTPRYLIKTRGQQVTLSCSPISGHRSVSWYQQTPGQGLQFLFEYFSETQRNKGNFPGRFSGRQFSNSRSEMNVSTLELGDSALYLCASNPTSGSGELFFGEGSRLTVL.

Within the sample, this clonotype is medium-sized (0.01 to 0.1%). The J gene is TRBJ2-7, the V gene TRBV18; D remains unclear. V dropped 2 bases and J dropped 3 bases, with 14 bases sitting between them. The CDR3 runs to 15 residues. Germline assignment: CDR1 KGHSH and CDR2 LQKENI. The CDR3 protein is CASSPGADLNYEQYF. CDR3 nucleotides: TGTGCCAGCTCACCAGGTGCGGATCTTAACTACGAGCAGTACTTC.

This clonotype is termed large (0.1 to 1%). This rearrangement joins TRBV29-1 to TRBJ2-1; the D gene is possibly TRBD1 (6 bases). Trimming cost V 5 bases and J 7 bases, with 15 bases left between them. In germline, CDR1 is SQVTM, CDR2 ANQGSEA. The CDR3 is 13 residues long. DNA of the CDR3: TGCAGCGTTACTTCCAGGGGTGGAAATGAGCAGTTCTTC. Translation gives CSVTSRGGNEQFF.

This clonotype has just a few counts. The V call is TRBV20-1, the J call TRBJ1-5; the match to TRBD1 covers 9 bases. The V gene's germline CDR1 is DFQATT and CDR2 SNEGSKA (reference sequence). CDR3 length: 16 amino acids. V was pared by 0 bases and J by 6 bases, with 9 bases of the junction left unmatched. The CDR3 reads CSARDFVQGARQPQHF. The CDR3 DNA follows: TGCAGTGCTAGAGATTTTGTACAGGGGGCTCGTCAGCCCCAGCATTTT.